The 12 T cell receptor beta chains given below trace back to one sample, sequenced in a study of T cell repertoires in cytomegalovirus infection (dated by TCRdb to between 2018 and 2021). Sequencing took place on an Illumina HiSeq 1500. TCRdb reprocessed the public reads (quality trimming at Q25 with fastp, clone calling with MiXCR) and kept in-frame beta chains. Each CDR3 protein appears once, grouped with its most common genes and DNA. The sample has hundreds of thousands of distinct CDR3 sequences on record, 25% to 30% of them singletons. In total, the top ten clones hold 15% to 25% of the sample. What the treatment or condition label conveys for this sample: in vitro stimulation with specific CMV peptide epitopes to enrich CMV-specific T cells. Their antigens remain unidentified. The material was cultured PBMCs, obtained from culture after CMV antigen stimulation. The origin of the receptors is a human donor in good health (CMV status not recorded). Some clones in this sample may be carry-over from other donors' samples.

This clonotype came up many times. The V and J genes are TRBV3-1 and TRBJ2-1, with D possibly matching TRBD2 (6 bases). The CDR3 is made up of 14 amino acids. Trimming cost V 3 bases and J 9 bases, with 15 bases left between them. In germline, CDR1 is LGHDT, CDR2 YNNKEL (reference sequence). The chain's CDR3 is CASSHQLAGPEQFF. The CDR3 region has the DNA TGTGCCAGCAGCCACCAACTAGCAGGGCCTGAGCAGTTCTTC.

Ten or more counts support this clonotype. The CDR3 region is CASSQTGNKGNTEAFF. The CDR3 bases are TGCGCCAGCAGCCAGACAGGTAATAAGGGGAACACTGAAGCTTTCTTT. This rearrangement joins TRBV5-1 to TRBJ1-1; TRBD1 is a possible D gene (6 bases). Looked up from germline, CDR1 is SGHRS and CDR2 is YFSETQ. V was trimmed by 4 bases and J by 1 base, leaving 17 bases between them. The CDR3 is 16 amino acids.

The chain recombines TRBV27 with TRBJ2-1; D is undetermined. Per germline, CDR1 MNHEY and CDR2 SMNVEV (reference sequence). The CDR3 runs 16 residues. Deletions cut 0 bases from V and 9 bases from J, with 18 bases between. CDR3 coding DNA: TGTGCCAGCAGTTTATCGATTAGTGTGGAGTTTGGTGAGCAGTTCTTC. Its translation is CASSLSISVEFGEQFF.

The rearrangement uses TRBV2 and TRBJ1-4; D ambiguous. Germline CDR1 is SNHLY and CDR2 is FYNNEI. The CDR3 sequence is 15 residues long. V lost 5 bases and J lost 4, with 14 bases in between. CDR3 DNA: TGTGCCAGCAGTACAAGACAAACCAGTAATGAAAAACTGTTTTTT. Translating gives CASSTRQTSNEKLFF.

This chain links TRBV4-2 with TRBJ2-7; TRBD1 matches 7 bases. The CDR3 sequence is 18 residues long. Per the germline V gene, CDR1 is LGHNA and CDR2 is YNFKEQ. The trim removed 0 bases at V and 1 base at J, leaving 12 bases unmatched. CDR3 loop: CASSQEADRFPSSYEQYF. The CDR3 nucleotides read TGTGCCAGCAGCCAAGAGGCGGACAGGTTTCCTTCATCCTACGAGCAGTACTTC.

In its sample, this clonotype was seen a few times. The V gene is TRBV20-1, the J gene TRBJ2-3; maybe TRBD1 (6 bases). The ends were cut back, 3 bases at V and 0 bases at J, with 10 bases in the middle. Germline V gene lookup returns CDR1 DFQATT and CDR2 SNEGSKA (reference sequence). The length of the CDR3 is 14 residues. CDR3 residues: CSASGTHSTDTQYF. DNA of the CDR3: TGCAGTGCTAGCGGGACACATAGCACAGATACGCAGTATTTT.

The chain combines TRBV2 with TRBJ1-3, with unresolved D. Per germline, CDR1 SNHLY and CDR2 FYNNEI. Deletions cut 6 bases from V and 0 bases from J, with 9 bases between. The CDR3 contains 14 residues. The CDR3 loop is CASSGGYSGNTIYF. CDR3 sequence (DNA): TGTGCCAGCAGCGGTGGTTACTCTGGAAACACCATATATTTT.

The chain has TRBV28 and TRBJ2-1; TRBD2 matches 9 bases. Germline V gene sequence: CDR1 MDHEN, CDR2 SYDVKM. The CDR3 contains 18 residues. J lost 7 bases, V lost 5 bases, and 18 bases had no gene match. The CDR3 DNA is TGTGCCAGCAGTCCACGGACTAGCGCTACCCTTGGGATGAATGAGCAGTTCTTC. This sequence encodes CASSPRTSATLGMNEQFF.

This clonotype was seen a few times. The chain couples TRBV11-2 to TRBJ1-2; 8 bases line up with TRBD1. Trimming cost V 5 bases and J 4 bases; bases outside gene matches: 9. The CDR3 loop spans 15 amino acids. Germline V lookup: CDR1 SGHAT, CDR2 FQNNGV. The CDR3 region is CASSAWTGQGYGYTF. CDR3 coding DNA: TGTGCCAGCAGCGCCTGGACAGGGCAGGGCTATGGCTACACCTTC.

The chain recombines TRBV7-9 with TRBJ2-1; D unresolved. Trimming took off 3 bases at V and 5 bases at J, with 8 bases between the two ends. The CDR3 is 13 residues long. Per the germline V gene, CDR1 is SEHNR and CDR2 is FQNEAQ (reference sequence). The CDR3, as DNA: TGTGCCAGCAGCTTTGACCCAGACAATGAGCAGTTCTTC. Its translation: CASSFDPDNEQFF. Variable domain in full (rest from reference TRBV7-9 and TRBJ2-1): DTGVSQNPRHKITKRGQNVTFRCDPISEHNRLYWYRQTLGQGPEFLTYFQNEAQLEKSRLLSDRFSAERPKGSFSTLEIQRTEQGDSAMYLCASSFDPDNEQFFGPGTRLTVL.

There are a few counts of this clonotype. The chain is built from TRBV19 and TRBJ1-2, with 10 nucleotides matching TRBD1. This CDR3 comprises 15 residues. From germline, CDR1 is LNHDA and CDR2 SQIVND (reference sequence). V lost 4 bases, J lost 4 bases, and 6 bases stayed unmatched. For the CDR3, the DNA is TGTGCCAGTAGTACCGAGAGGACAGGGGGCTATGGCTACACCTTC. This gives the protein CASSTERTGGYGYTF.

The chain joins TRBV20-1 to TRBJ2-7; the match to TRBD2 covers 7 bases. The CDR3 loop spans 14 amino acids. The V gene end was trimmed by 6 bases and the J gene end by 2 bases; junction bases not matched to a gene: 10. The germline gives CDR1 DFQATT, CDR2 SNEGSKA (reference sequence). The CDR3, as DNA: TGCAGTGCCTCGACTAGCTTACCTCCCTACGAGCAGTACTTC. Amino acids: CSASTSLPPYEQYF.